Shown below are 16 T cell receptor beta chains from a single sample sequenced in a study of identical twins listed by TCRdb under 2016. Library method: 5' RACE. TCRdb shows the sequencer as Illumina HiSeq 2000. TCRdb reanalyzed the raw reads on its own, using fastp at Q25 for trimming and MiXCR for clone calling, and kept in-frame beta chains. Rows matching on CDR3 protein sequence are summarized as one entry with the most common DNA and genes. The sample table holds some 690,000 distinct CDR3 sequences, of which over 20% were seen once. The leading ten clones occupy roughly 4.3% of the sample. This sample was shared with a second study, whose subject was T cells expressing NK-cell markers.

Sequencing used PBMCs. These receptors originate from a woman under 30 in good health.

The chain combines TRBV5-5 with TRBJ2-5; 8 nucleotides line up with TRBD1. V lost 3 bases to trimming and J lost 0 bases; unmatched junction nucleotides: 4. The CDR3 is 15 residues long. CDR1 and CDR2 (germline): SGHKS, YYEKEE (reference sequence). This chain's CDR3 is CASSWTGMNQETQYF. The CDR3 bases are TGTGCCAGCAGCTGGACAGGGATGAACCAAGAGACCCAGTACTTC.

This clonotype occurred many times. J is TRBJ1-6 and V is TRBV5-1, with no clear D. Per germline, CDR1 SGHRS and CDR2 YFSETQ. The CDR3 is made up of 14 amino acids. Trimming left V 4 bases short and J 7 bases short, with 12 bases between. CDR3 amino acids: CASSDLLGNSPLHF. The CDR3, as DNA: TGCGCCAGCAGCGATTTGCTTGGGAATTCACCCCTCCACTTT.

This clonotype was counted between two and nine times. The rearrangement joins TRBV12-3 or TRBV12-4 to TRBJ2-1; 8 bases are shared with TRBD2. This CDR3 is 15 amino acids long. The trim removed 2 bases at V and 7 bases at J, leaving 7 bases unmatched. The CDR3 DNA reads TGTGCCAGCAGTTTATTTTTCGGGGGGGCTAATGAGCAGTTCTTC. This translates into CASSLFFGGANEQFF.

The chain carries TRBV6-1 and TRBJ1-2; no clear D. Germline V gene data show CDR1 as MNHNS and CDR2 as SASEGT. Trimming removed 6 bases at V and 5 bases at J, with 16 bases between. CDR3 length: 14 residues. CDR3 residues: CASRKDGSLYGYTF. The DNA of the CDR3 is TGTGCCAGCAGGAAGGACGGGTCTTTGTATGGCTACACCTTC.

The J gene is TRBJ2-1, the V gene TRBV5-8; TRBD1 might be the D (5 bases). Between the trimmed V and J ends, which lost 1 base and 5 bases, there was a span of 10 bases. The CDR3 is 14 residues long. Germline V gives CDR1 SGHTS, CDR2 YDEGEE. CDR3 sequence (DNA): TGTGCCAGCAGCTTGAATTCCAGGGACAATGAGCAGTTCTTC. It encodes CASSLNSRDNEQFF.

CDR3 protein: CASSQWSSGPYNEQFF. CDR3 coding DNA: TGTGCCAGCAGCCAATGGAGTAGCGGGCCTTACAATGAGCAGTTCTTC. The chain carries TRBV3-1 and TRBJ2-1; 7 nucleotides line up with TRBD2. V lost 2 bases, J lost 4 bases, and 8 bases stayed unmatched. The CDR3 runs 16 residues. Per the germline V gene, CDR1 is LGHDT and CDR2 is YNNKEL (reference sequence).

This chain uses TRBV9 with TRBJ2-2; 7 bases fit TRBD2. Trimming cost V 0 bases and J 4 bases; bases outside gene matches: 6. Germline V gene sequence: CDR1 SGDLS, CDR2 YYNGEE. CDR3 length equals 16 residues. The CDR3 nucleotides read TGTGCCAGCAGCGTAGGCGGGAGCGGGACCACCGGGGAGCTGTTTTTT. Translation: CASSVGGSGTTGELFF.

The chain employs TRBV2 and TRBJ2-5; possibly TRBD2 for D (7 bases). The CDR3 covers 14 residues. The germline CDR1 and CDR2 sequences are SNHLY and FYNNEI. Trimming shortened V by 2 bases and J by 6 bases, and 13 bases separated the two germline ends. The CDR3 sequence: CASSERGGFQTQYF. The DNA of the CDR3 is TGTGCCAGCAGTGAACGCGGGGGCTTCCAGACCCAGTACTTC.

This clonotype has only a few counts. This chain joins TRBV5-6 and TRBJ2-1; TRBD2 agrees at 10 bases. J lost 3 bases, V lost 0 bases, and 6 bases had no gene match. This CDR3 is built from 17 residues. CDR1 and CDR2 from the germline V gene are SGHDT and YYEEEE. The CDR3 sequence: CASSLGRAGGFYNEQFF. The CDR3 nucleotides are TGTGCCAGCAGCTTGGGAAGAGCGGGAGGGTTCTACAATGAGCAGTTCTTC.

The chain employs TRBV7-9 and TRBJ2-1; unclear D gene. V was cut by 5 bases and J by 9 bases, with 17 bases left in between. The CDR3 has 14 amino acids. Germline CDR1 SEHNR, CDR2 FQNEAQ (reference sequence). The CDR3, as DNA: TGTGCCAGCAGCCTGAGGACCGTCACCGCTGAGCAGTTCTTC. Translated, it gives CASSLRTVTAEQFF.

This clonotype was recorded once. The chain recombines TRBV12-3 or TRBV12-4 with TRBJ2-5; D is unclear. CDR3 length: 13 residues. The V gene lost 9 bases and the J gene lost 3 bases, with 14 bases spanning the gap. CDR3 in amino acids: CASRRGLEETQYF. CDR3 in DNA: TGTGCCAGTCGTAGAGGTTTAGAAGAGACCCAGTACTTC.

The chain joins TRBV9 to TRBJ1-2; no definite D call. Germline CDR1 SGDLS, CDR2 YYNGEE. The CDR3 is 12 residues long. V shed 2 bases and J shed 7 bases, with 9 bases lying between them. Here the CDR3 DNA reads TGTGCCAGCAGCGTGTTGGGAGCTGGCTACACCTTC. It codes for CASSVLGAGYTF.

The chain is built from TRBV9 and TRBJ2-1; D is perhaps TRBD2 (5 bases). Trimming took 4 bases from V and 9 from J, leaving 17 bases between them. This CDR3 has 14 amino acids. Per the germline V gene, CDR1 is SGDLS and CDR2 is YYNGEE. CDR3 loop: CASSPSGAQSEQFF. The CDR3 nucleotides read TGTGCCAGCAGCCCCAGCGGCGCCCAGAGTGAGCAGTTCTTC.

This clonotype was detected a few times. This sequence joins TRBV5-1 and TRBJ1-4; 7 bases line up with TRBD1. This CDR3 is 14 amino acids long. Looked up from germline, CDR1 is SGHRS and CDR2 is YFSETQ. J was trimmed by 8 bases and V by 2 bases; bases with no gene match: 6. CDR3 loop: CASSLGTESEKLFF. CDR3 bases: TGCGCCAGCAGCTTAGGGACAGAGTCCGAAAAACTGTTTTTT.

V gene TRBV9 combines with J gene TRBJ2-1; D gene unclear. Trimming shortened V by 0 bases and J by 5 bases, and 9 bases separated the two germline ends. CDR1 is SGDLS, CDR2 YYNGEE, per germline. This CDR3 has 14 amino acids. CDR3: CASSVGSANNEQFF. Here the CDR3 DNA reads TGTGCCAGCAGCGTAGGAAGCGCCAACAATGAGCAGTTCTTC.

The chain couples TRBV20-1 to TRBJ1-2; possibly TRBD1 for D (5 bases). The CDR3 covers 12 residues. Per germline, CDR1 DFQATT and CDR2 SNEGSKA (reference sequence). V was clipped by 8 bases and J by 7 bases, with 17 bases between them. The CDR3 nucleotides read TGCAGTTCAAAGAGGGGAGCGGGTGGCTACACCTTC. Translation gives CSSKRGAGGYTF.